The rows below give T cell receptor beta chains drawn from one sample of a study of cytomegalovirus exposure and HLA in healthy donors. Repertoires were generated with immunoSEQ multiplex PCR, while TCRdb's copy carries only in-frame clones and drops some. This sample has about 170,000 clones, with 65% to 80% found just once. The material sequenced was PBMCs. The receptors originated from a woman aged 50 to 60 in good health and CMV-seropositive. Both conserved end residues are part of each CDR3. D genes are given only for firm matches. Some rows mark clone size as missing; the rest say once, few, many or name a class of expanded clone.

j_call,d_call,clone_size,cdr3_length,v_call,cdr3_aa,cdr3_nt
TRBJ2-7,TRBD2,-,16,TRBV10-3,CACRTSGGARAYEQYF,TGTGCCTGCCGGACTAGCGGGGGGGCCCGGGCCTACGAGCAGTACTTC
TRBJ2-2,TRBD2,-,15,TRBV9,CASSVAGGGTGELFF,TGTGCCAGCAGCGTAGCGGGAGGAGGTACCGGGGAGCTGTTTTTT
TRBJ1-1,-,-,12,TRBV30,CAWSTRNTEAFF,TGTGCCTGGAGTACGAGGAACACTGAAGCTTTCTTT
TRBJ1-1,-,-,13,TRBV28,CASSLEPLPEAFF,TGTGCCAGCAGCTTAGAACCACTGCCTGAAGCTTTCTTT
TRBJ2-7,TRBD2,few,15,TRBV6-6,CASSLGLAGTYEQYF,TGTGCCAGCAGTCTTGGACTAGCGGGAACCTACGAGCAGTACTTC
TRBJ2-7,TRBD2,-,15,TRBV11-2,CASSLRGADRNEQYF,TGTGCCAGCAGCTTGCGGGGGGCCGACCGAAACGAGCAGTACTTC
TRBJ2-7,-,-,12,TRBV30,CAWSRQRDEQYF,TGTGCCTGGAGTCGACAGCGGGACGAGCAGTACTTC
TRBJ2-5,TRBD1,-,14,TRBV28,CASSPGQVQETQYF,TGTGCCAGCAGTCCCGGACAGGTCCAAGAGACCCAGTACTTC
TRBJ1-1,TRBD1,-,18,TRBV11-3,CASSLGLGQGDRTIEAFF,TGTGCCAGCAGCTTAGGGCTAGGACAGGGGGATCGAACCATTGAAGCTTTCTTT
TRBJ1-1,TRBD1,once,13,TRBV2,CASLQGVDTEAFF,TGTGCCAGTCTACAGGGGGTGGACACTGAAGCTTTCTTT
TRBJ2-2,-,-,14,TRBV7-9,CASSLASFTGELFF,TGTGCCAGCAGCTTAGCTAGTTTCACCGGGGAGCTGTTTTTT
TRBJ2-7,TRBD2,-,14,TRBV6-6,CASTPGGNSYEQYF,TGTGCCAGCACCCCCGGGGGGAACTCCTACGAGCAGTACTTC
TRBJ1-1,-,-,14,TRBV28,CASRGDRTDTEAFF,TGTGCCAGCAGGGGAGACAGGACAGACACTGAAGCTTTCTTT
TRBJ1-1,TRBD1,once,16,TRBV11-2,CASSRGQGFMNTEAFF,TGTGCCAGCAGCAGAGGACAGGGTTTCATGAACACTGAAGCTTTCTTT
TRBJ2-1,TRBD2,-,13,TRBV29-1,CSAVAGGNNEQFF,TGCAGCGCCGTAGCGGGAGGTAACAATGAGCAGTTCTTC
TRBJ2-3,-,-,16,TRBV11-3,CASSSGQPFSTDTQYF,TGTGCCAGCAGCTCTGGACAGCCCTTTAGCACAGATACGCAGTATTTT
TRBJ1-1,-,few,11,TRBV20-1,CSASGATEAFF,TGCAGTGCTTCAGGGGCCACTGAAGCTTTCTTT
TRBJ2-1,TRBD2,-,15,TRBV19,CASSIFLGGVGEQFF,TGTGCCAGTAGTATATTTCTGGGAGGGGTCGGTGAGCAGTTCTTC
TRBJ2-3,TRBD2,-,17,TRBV19,CASSIALAGGSTDTQYF,TGTGCCAGTAGTATAGCCTTAGCGGGGGGGAGCACAGATACGCAGTATTTT
TRBJ2-1,TRBD1,-,17,TRBV18,CASSPGPGQGAYNEQFF,TGTGCCAGCTCCCCCGGACCGGGACAGGGGGCCTACAATGAGCAGTTCTTC
TRBJ1-2,-,-,16,TRBV10-3,CAISREVGAGGYGYTF,TGTGCCATCAGTCGAGAGGTGGGAGCCGGGGGCTATGGCTACACCTTC
TRBJ2-5,TRBD1,-,15,TRBV7-9,CASSLRQGPGETQYF,TGTGCCAGCAGCTTAAGACAGGGTCCGGGAGAGACCCAGTACTTC
TRBJ2-1,TRBD2,-,15,TRBV13,CASSPGLAFYNEQFF,TGTGCCAGCAGCCCGGGACTAGCGTTCTACAATGAGCAGTTCTTC
TRBJ2-1,TRBD2,few,18,TRBV11-2,CASSLKLAGEGGYNEQFF,TGTGCCAGCAGCTTAAAACTAGCGGGAGAAGGAGGTTACAATGAGCAGTTCTTC
TRBJ2-6,-,few,15,TRBV5-1,CASSFEVSGANGLTF,TGCGCCAGCAGCTTCGAGGTTTCTGGGGCCAACGGCCTGACTTTC
TRBJ1-2,TRBD1,-,16,TRBV15,CATSRAGQGESYGYTF,TGTGCCACCAGCAGGGCTGGACAGGGGGAGAGCTATGGCTACACCTTC
TRBJ1-5,-,-,15,TRBV5-4,CASSLGGGSNQPQHF,TGTGCCAGCAGCTTGGGTGGCGGTAGCAATCAGCCCCAGCATTTT
TRBJ2-5,TRBD2,-,15,TRBV7-3,CASSLKREGWETQYF,TGTGCCAGCAGCTTAAAGCGGGAGGGTTGGGAGACCCAGTACTTC
TRBJ2-1,-,-,14,TRBV7-2,CASSLGGTLNEQFF,TGTGCCAGCAGCTTAGGGGGCACTTTGAATGAGCAGTTCTTC
TRBJ1-4,-,-,18,TRBV19,CASSSSRVLISTNEKLFF,TGTGCCAGTAGTAGTAGTCGTGTCCTAATTTCAACTAATGAAAAACTGTTTTTT
TRBJ1-2,-,-,13,TRBV27,CASSFGRGRGYTF,TGTGCCAGCAGTTTTGGACGGGGAAGAGGCTACACCTTC
TRBJ1-1,TRBD1,-,14,TRBV6-6,CASRTGERHTEAFF,TGTGCCAGCCGAACAGGGGAACGCCACACTGAAGCTTTCTTT
TRBJ2-1,TRBD2,-,16,TRBV6-6,CASSYGSGGVQDEQFF,TGTGCCAGCAGTTATGGTAGCGGGGGGGTCCAGGATGAGCAGTTCTTC
TRBJ1-6,-,-,15,TRBV19,CASSGIHEGNSPLHF,TGTGCCAGTAGCGGGATCCACGAGGGTAATTCACCCCTCCACTTT
TRBJ1-1,-,-,14,TRBV19,CASSRGQENTEAFF,TGTGCCAGTAGTAGGGGGCAGGAGAACACTGAAGCTTTCTTT
TRBJ1-5,-,-,15,TRBV27,CASSLLGVGNQPQHF,TGTGCCAGCAGTTTATTAGGGGTAGGCAATCAGCCCCAGCATTTT
TRBJ2-1,-,-,13,TRBV7-2,CASSLLSSNEQFF,TGTGCCAGCAGCCTTTTATCCTCCAATGAGCAGTTCTTC
TRBJ1-1,-,-,13,TRBV19,CASRDSRVTEAFF,TGTGCCAGTAGAGATTCGCGAGTCACTGAAGCTTTCTTT
TRBJ1-4,-,-,14,TRBV5-5,CASSYSQTNEKLFF,TGTGCCAGCAGTTACAGCCAAACTAATGAAAAACTGTTTTTT
TRBJ2-7,TRBD1,-,15,TRBV10-2,CASSELGTASYEQYF,TGCGCCAGCAGTGAGCTGGGGACAGCCTCCTACGAGCAGTACTTC
TRBJ1-1,-,-,14,TRBV18,CASSPRAGDTEAFF,TGTGCCAGCTCACCCCGGGCAGGGGACACTGAAGCTTTCTTT
TRBJ1-1,-,-,15,TRBV28,CASSLVRVSGTEAFF,TGTGCCAGCAGTTTAGTCAGGGTTTCGGGCACTGAAGCTTTCTTT
TRBJ2-5,TRBD1,-,16,TRBV29-1,CSVAKSGTTGRETQYF,TGCAGCGTTGCTAAGTCAGGCACGACAGGGCGAGAGACCCAGTACTTC
TRBJ1-5,-,-,16,TRBV2,CASSVTGERSNQPQHF,TGTGCCAGCAGTGTTACGGGGGAGCGGAGCAATCAGCCCCAGCATTTT
TRBJ1-5,-,-,12,TRBV7-2,CASSDSHQPQHF,TGTGCCAGCTCGGACAGTCATCAGCCCCAGCATTTT
TRBJ1-3,-,-,17,TRBV9,CASSVSPTGGSGNTIYF,TGTGCCAGCAGCGTAAGTCCCACGGGGGGCTCTGGAAACACCATATATTTT
TRBJ1-3,TRBD1,-,14,TRBV11-2,CASRPGGSGNTIYF,TGTGCCAGCAGGCCAGGGGGCAGTGGAAACACCATATATTTT
TRBJ1-2,-,few,14,TRBV5-5,CASSPDSGGYGYTF,TGTGCCAGCAGCCCGGACAGCGGGGGCTATGGCTACACCTTC
TRBJ2-2,-,-,13,TRBV7-2,CASRGAAGGELFF,TGTGCCAGCAGAGGGGCTGCGGGGGGGGAGCTGTTTTTT
TRBJ2-1,-,-,14,TRBV7-2,CASSLGLAHNEQFF,TGTGCCAGCAGCTTAGGGCTAGCGCACAATGAGCAGTTCTTC
TRBJ2-1,TRBD2,once,15,TRBV5-1,CASSPGLAGDNEQFF,TGCGCCAGCAGCCCCGGACTAGCGGGGGACAATGAGCAGTTCTTC
TRBJ2-7,TRBD1,once,13,TRBV25-1,CASRGQGMSEQYF,TGTGCCAGCAGAGGACAGGGAATGAGCGAGCAGTACTTC
TRBJ2-7,TRBD1,-,17,TRBV7-9,CASSLAPGTGVFYEQYF,TGTGCCAGCAGCTTAGCGCCAGGGACAGGGGTCTTCTACGAGCAGTACTTC
TRBJ2-3,TRBD2,-,14,TRBV6-1,CASNPSGTEDTQYF,TGTGCCAGCAACCCTAGCGGGACGGAAGATACGCAGTATTTT
TRBJ2-7,-,-,14,TRBV15,CATSRDIGSYEQYF,TGTGCCACCAGCAGAGATATAGGGAGCTACGAGCAGTACTTC